This T cell receptor beta chain was obtained from a study of T cell changes during pregnancy in multiple sclerosis. Deletions cut 7 bases from V and 2 bases from J, with 15 bases between. This CDR3 is 14 amino acids long. Germline V gene data show CDR1 as MNHEY and CDR2 as SVGAGI. Sequenced by immunoSEQ multiplex PCR; TCRdb stores in-frame clones only, minus some. This sample has approximately 53,000 clones, with 80% to 95% found just once. The V and J genes are TRBV6-5 and TRBJ2-7; D perhaps matches TRBD1 (5 bases). The material sequenced was CD4+ T cells from peripheral blood mononuclear cells, taken in the third trimester of pregnancy. This TCR was recovered from a female donor with multiple sclerosis, enrolled in a pregnancy study. The CDR3 nucleotides read TGTGCCAGCACCAGGGCCCTCCCTCCCTACGAGCAGTACTTC. Residues: CASTRALPPYEQYF.